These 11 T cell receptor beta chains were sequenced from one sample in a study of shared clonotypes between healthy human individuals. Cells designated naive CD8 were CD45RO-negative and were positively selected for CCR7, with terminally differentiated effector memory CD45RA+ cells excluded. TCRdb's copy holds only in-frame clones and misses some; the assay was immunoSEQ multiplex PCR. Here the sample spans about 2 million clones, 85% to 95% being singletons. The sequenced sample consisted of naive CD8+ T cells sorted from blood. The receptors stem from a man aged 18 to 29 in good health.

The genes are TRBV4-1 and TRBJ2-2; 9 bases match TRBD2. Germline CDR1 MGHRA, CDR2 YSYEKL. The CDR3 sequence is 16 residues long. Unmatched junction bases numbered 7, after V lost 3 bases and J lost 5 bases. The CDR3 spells CASSHSLAGVTGELFF. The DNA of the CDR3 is TGCGCCAGCAGCCACTCGTTAGCGGGGGTAACCGGGGAGCTGTTTTTT.

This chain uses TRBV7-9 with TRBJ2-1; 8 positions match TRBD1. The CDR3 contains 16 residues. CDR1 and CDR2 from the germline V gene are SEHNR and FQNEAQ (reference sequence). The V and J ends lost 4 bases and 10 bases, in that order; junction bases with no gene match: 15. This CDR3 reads CASSSHPDRVAEEQFF. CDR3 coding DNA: TGTGCCAGCAGCTCACATCCGGACAGGGTAGCAGAGGAGCAGTTCTTC.

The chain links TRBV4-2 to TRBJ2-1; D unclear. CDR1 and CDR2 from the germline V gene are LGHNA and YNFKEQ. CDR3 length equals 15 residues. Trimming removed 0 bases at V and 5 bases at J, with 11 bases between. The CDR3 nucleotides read TGTGCCAGCAGCCAAGAGACTTTCGTGAACAATGAGCAGTTCTTC. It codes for CASSQETFVNNEQFF.

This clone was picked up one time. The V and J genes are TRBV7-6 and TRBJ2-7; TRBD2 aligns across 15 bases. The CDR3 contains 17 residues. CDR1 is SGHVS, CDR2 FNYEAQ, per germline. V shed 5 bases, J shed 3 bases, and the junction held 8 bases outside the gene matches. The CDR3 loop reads CASSTGLAGGFIYEQYF. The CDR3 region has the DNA TGTGCCAGCAGCACCGGACTAGCGGGAGGGTTTATCTACGAGCAGTACTTC.

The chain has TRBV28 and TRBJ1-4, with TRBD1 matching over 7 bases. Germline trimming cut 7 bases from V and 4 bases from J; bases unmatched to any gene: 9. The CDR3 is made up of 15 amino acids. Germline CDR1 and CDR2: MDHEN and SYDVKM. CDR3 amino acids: CASIPSGQFNEKLFF. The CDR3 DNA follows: TGTGCCAGCATCCCCTCGGGACAGTTTAATGAAAAACTGTTTTTT.

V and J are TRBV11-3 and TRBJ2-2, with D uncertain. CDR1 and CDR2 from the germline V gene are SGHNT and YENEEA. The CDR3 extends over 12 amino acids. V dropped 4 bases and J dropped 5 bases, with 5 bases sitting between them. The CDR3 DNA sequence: TGTGCCAGCAGCTCACGTACCGGGGAGCTGTTTTTT. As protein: CASSSRTGELFF.

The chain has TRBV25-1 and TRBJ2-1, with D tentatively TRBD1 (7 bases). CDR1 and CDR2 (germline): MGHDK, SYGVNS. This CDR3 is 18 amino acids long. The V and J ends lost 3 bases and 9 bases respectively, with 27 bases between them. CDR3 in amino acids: CASSDSREWDSFFGEQFF. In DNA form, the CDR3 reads TGTGCCAGCAGTGACTCCCGGGAGTGGGACAGTTTTTTTGGTGAGCAGTTCTTC.

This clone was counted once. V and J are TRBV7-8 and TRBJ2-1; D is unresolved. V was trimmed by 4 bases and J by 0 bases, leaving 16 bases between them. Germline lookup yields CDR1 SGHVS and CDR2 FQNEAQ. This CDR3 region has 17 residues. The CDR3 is CASSSRFRMSSYNEQFF. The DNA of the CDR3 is TGTGCCAGCAGCTCCCGTTTTCGCATGAGCTCCTACAATGAGCAGTTCTTC.

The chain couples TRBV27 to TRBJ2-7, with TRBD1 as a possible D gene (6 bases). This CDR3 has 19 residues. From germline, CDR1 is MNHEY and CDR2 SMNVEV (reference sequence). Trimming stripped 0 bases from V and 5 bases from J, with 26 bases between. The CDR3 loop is CASSLSLNPYYGGLHEQYF. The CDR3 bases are TGTGCCAGCAGTTTATCGCTAAACCCCTACTATGGGGGCCTGCACGAGCAGTACTTC.

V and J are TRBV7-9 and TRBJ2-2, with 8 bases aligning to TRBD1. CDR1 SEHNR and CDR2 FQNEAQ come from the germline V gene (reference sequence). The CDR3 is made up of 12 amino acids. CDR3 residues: CSTGVGTGELFF. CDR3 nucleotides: TGTTCGACAGGGGTGGGCACCGGGGAGCTGTTTTTT.

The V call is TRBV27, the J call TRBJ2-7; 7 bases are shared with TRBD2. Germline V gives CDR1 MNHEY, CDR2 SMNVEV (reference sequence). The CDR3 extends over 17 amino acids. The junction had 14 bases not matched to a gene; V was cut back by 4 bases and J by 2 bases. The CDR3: CASSSTQETSLPYEQYF. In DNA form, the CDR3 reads TGTGCCAGCAGTTCAACACAGGAGACTAGCTTACCCTACGAGCAGTACTTC.